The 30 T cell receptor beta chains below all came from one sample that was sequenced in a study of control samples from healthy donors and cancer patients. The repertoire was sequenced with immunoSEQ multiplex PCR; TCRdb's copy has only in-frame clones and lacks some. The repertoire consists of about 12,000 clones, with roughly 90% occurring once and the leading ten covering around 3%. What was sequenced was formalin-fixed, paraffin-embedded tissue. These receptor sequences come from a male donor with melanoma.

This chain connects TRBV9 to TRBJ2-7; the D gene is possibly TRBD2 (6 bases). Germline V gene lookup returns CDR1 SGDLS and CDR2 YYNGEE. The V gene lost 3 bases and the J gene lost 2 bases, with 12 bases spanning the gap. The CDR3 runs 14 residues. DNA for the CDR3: TGTGCCAGCAGCGCCCAAAGGGAGGCCTACGAGCAGTACTTC. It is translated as CASSAQREAYEQYF.

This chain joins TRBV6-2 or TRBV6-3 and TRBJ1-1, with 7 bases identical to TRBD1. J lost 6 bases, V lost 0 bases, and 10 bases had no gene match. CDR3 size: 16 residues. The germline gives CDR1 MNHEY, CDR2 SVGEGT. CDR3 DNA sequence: TGTGCCAGCAGTTACTCTCGAATAGGGGGCTCTTCTGAAGCTTTCTTT. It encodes CASSYSRIGGSSEAFF.

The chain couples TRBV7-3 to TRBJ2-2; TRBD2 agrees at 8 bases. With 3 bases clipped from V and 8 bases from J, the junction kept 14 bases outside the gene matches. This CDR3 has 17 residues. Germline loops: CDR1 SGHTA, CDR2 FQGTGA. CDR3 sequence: CASSLLISGMGSGELFF. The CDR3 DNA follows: TGTGCCAGCAGCTTGCTCATTAGCGGGATGGGTTCAGGGGAGCTGTTTTTT.

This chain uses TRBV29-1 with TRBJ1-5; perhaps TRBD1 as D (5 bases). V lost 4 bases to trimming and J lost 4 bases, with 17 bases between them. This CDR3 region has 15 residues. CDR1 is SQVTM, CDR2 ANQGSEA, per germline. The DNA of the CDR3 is TGCAGCGTTGGAATGACAGAGGGGAAGAATCAGCCCCAGCATTTT. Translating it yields CSVGMTEGKNQPQHF.

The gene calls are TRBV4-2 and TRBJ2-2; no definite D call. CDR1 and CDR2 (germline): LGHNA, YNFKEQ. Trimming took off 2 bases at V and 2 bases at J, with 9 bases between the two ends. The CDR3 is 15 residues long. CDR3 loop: CASSQQLENTGELFF. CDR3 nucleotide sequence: TGTGCCAGCAGCCAACAGCTAGAAAACACCGGGGAGCTGTTTTTT.

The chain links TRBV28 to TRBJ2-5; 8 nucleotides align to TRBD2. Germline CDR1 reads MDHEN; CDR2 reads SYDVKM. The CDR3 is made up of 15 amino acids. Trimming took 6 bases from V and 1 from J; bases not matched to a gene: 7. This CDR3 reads CASSLAGTSQETQYF. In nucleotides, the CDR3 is TGTGCCAGCAGCCTCGCCGGGACTAGCCAAGAGACCCAGTACTTC.

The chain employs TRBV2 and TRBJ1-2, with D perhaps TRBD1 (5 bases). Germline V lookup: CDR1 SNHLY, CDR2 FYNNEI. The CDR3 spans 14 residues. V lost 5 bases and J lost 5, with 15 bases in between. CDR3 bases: TGTGCCAGCAGTATCCAGGGAGTAGGATATGGCTACACCTTC. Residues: CASSIQGVGYGYTF.

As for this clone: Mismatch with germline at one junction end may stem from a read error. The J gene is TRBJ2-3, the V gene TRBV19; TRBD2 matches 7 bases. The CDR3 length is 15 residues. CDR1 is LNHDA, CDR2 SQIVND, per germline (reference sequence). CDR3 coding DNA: TGCGCCACGGGAGGTGAATACTTTAGCACAGATACGCAGTATTTT. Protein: CATGGEYFSTDTQYF.

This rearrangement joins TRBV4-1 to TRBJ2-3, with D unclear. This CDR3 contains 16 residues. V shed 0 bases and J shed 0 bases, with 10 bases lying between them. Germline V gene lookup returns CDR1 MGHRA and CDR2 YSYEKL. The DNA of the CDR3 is TGCGCCAGCAGCCAAGAGGCCGGATCTAGCACAGATACGCAGTATTTT. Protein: CASSQEAGSSTDTQYF.

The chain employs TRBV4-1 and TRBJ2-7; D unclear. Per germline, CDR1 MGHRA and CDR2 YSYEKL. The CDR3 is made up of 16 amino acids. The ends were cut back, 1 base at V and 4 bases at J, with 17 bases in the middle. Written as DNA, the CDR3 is TGCGCCAGCAGCCAAGTATCGGGCCTGATGGAGTACGAGCAGTACTTC. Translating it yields CASSQVSGLMEYEQYF.

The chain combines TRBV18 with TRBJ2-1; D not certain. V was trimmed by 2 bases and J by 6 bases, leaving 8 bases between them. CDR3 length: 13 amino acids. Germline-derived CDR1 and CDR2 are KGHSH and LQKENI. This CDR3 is CASSPILSNEQFF. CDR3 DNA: TGTGCCAGCTCACCAATTTTATCCAATGAGCAGTTCTTC.

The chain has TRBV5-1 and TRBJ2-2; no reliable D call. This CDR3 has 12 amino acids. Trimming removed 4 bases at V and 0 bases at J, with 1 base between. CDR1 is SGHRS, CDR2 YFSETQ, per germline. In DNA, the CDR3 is TGCGCCAGCAGCACGAACACCGGGGAGCTGTTTTTT. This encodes CASSTNTGELFF.

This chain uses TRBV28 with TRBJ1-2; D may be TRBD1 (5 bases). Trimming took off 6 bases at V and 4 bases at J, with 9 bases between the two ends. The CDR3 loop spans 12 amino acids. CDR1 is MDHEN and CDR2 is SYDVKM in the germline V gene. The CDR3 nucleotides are TGTGCCAGCAGCCAGGGAGCCTATGGCTACACCTTC. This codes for CASSQGAYGYTF.

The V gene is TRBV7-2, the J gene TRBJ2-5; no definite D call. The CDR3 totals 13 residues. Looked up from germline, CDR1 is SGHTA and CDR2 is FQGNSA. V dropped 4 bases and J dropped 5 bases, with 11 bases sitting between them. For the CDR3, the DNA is TGTGCCAGCAGCTCGACCCGCCAGGAGACCCAGTACTTC. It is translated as CASSSTRQETQYF.

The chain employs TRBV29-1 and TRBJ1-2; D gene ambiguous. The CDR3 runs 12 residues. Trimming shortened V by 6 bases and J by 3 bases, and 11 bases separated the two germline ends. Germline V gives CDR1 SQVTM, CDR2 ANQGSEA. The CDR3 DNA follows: TGCAGCGTGATGGACGGACACTATGGCTACACCTTC. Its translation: CSVMDGHYGYTF.

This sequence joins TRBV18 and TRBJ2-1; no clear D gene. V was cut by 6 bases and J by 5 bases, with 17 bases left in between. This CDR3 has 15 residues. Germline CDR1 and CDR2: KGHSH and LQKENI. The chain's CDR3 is CASSKFWFNNNEQFF. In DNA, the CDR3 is TGTGCCAGCTCGAAGTTTTGGTTTAACAACAATGAGCAGTTCTTC.

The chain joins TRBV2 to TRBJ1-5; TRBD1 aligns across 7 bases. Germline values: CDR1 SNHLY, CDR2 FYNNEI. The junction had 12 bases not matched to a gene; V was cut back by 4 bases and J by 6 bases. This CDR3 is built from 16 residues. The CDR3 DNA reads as TGTGCCAGCAGTGCCTACTATATACAGGGGAGTCAGCCCCAGCATTTT. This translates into CASSAYYIQGSQPQHF.

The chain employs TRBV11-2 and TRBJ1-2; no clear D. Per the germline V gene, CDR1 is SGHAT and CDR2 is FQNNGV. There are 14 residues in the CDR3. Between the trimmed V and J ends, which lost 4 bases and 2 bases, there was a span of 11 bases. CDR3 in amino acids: CASSSSGRNYGYTF. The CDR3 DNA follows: TGTGCCAGCAGCTCCAGCGGCCGAAACTATGGCTACACCTTC.

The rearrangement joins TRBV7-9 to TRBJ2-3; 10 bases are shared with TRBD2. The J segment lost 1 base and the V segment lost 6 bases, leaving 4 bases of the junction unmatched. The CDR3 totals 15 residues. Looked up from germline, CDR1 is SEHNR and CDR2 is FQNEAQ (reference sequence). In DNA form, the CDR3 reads TGTGCCAGCAGGGTTCTAGCGGGGGGCACAGATACGCAGTATTTT. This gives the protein CASRVLAGGTDTQYF.

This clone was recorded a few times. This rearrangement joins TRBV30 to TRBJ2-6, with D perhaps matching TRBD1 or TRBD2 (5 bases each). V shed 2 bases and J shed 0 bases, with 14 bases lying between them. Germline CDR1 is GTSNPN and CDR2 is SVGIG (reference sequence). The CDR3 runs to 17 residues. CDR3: CAWSQQKGSSGANVLTF. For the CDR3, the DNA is TGTGCCTGGAGTCAACAGAAGGGGAGCTCTGGGGCCAACGTCCTGACTTTC.

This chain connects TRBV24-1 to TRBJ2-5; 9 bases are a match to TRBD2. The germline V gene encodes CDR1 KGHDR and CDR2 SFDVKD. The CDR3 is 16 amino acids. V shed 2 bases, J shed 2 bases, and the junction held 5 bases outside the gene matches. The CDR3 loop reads CATSDWSSGKQETQYF. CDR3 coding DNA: TGTGCCACCAGTGATTGGTCTAGCGGGAAACAAGAGACCCAGTACTTC.

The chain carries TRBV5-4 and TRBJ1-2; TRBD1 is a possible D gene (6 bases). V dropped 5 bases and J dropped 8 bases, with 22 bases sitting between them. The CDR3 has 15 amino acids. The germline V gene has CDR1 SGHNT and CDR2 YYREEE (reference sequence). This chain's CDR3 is CASRSDLQGLRGYTF. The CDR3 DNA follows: TGTGCCAGCAGATCGGATCTCCAGGGGTTGAGGGGCTACACCTTC. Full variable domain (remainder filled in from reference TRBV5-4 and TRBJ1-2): ETGVTQSPTHLIKTRGQQVTLRCSSQSGHNTVSWYQQALGQGPQFIFQYYREEENGRGNFPPRFSGLQFPNYSSELNVNALELDDSALYLCASRSDLQGLRGYTFGSGTRLTVV.

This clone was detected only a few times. The CDR3 DNA sequence: TGTGCCAGCAGCCAAGCTGCACAGAACAACATGAACACTGAAGCTTTCTTT. Residues: CASSQAAQNNMNTEAFF. This chain links TRBV4-2 with TRBJ1-1; unclear D gene. In germline, CDR1 is LGHNA, CDR2 YNFKEQ. The V gene lost 1 base and the J gene lost 0 bases, with 15 bases spanning the gap. The CDR3 is 17 residues long.

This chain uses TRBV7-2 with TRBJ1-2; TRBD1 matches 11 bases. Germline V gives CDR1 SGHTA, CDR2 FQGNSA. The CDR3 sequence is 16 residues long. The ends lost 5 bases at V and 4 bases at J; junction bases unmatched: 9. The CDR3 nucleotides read TGTGCCAGCAGCATCCATGGACAGGGGGCTCTCTATGGCTACACCTTC. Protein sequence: CASSIHGQGALYGYTF.

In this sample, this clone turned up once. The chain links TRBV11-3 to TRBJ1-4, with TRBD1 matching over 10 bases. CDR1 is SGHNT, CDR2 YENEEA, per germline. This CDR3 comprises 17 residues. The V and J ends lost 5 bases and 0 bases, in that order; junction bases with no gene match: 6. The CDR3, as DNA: TGTGCCAGCAGCCAGGGGACAGGGGAGTCAACTAATGAAAAACTGTTTTTT. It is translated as CASSQGTGESTNEKLFF.

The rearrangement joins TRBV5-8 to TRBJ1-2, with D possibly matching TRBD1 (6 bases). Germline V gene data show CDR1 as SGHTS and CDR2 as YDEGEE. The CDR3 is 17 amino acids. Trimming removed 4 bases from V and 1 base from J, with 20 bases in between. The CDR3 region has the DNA TGTGCCAGCAGCCCGCGAACGGGGGGCTGGGGTAACTATGGCTACACCTTC. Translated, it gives CASSPRTGGWGNYGYTF.

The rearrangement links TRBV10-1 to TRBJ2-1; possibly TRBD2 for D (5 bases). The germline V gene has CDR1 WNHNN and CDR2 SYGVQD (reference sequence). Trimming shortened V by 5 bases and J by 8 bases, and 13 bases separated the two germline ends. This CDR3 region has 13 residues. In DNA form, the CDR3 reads TGCGCCAGCAGTTGGAGACTAAAGGATGAGCAGTTCTTC. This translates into CASSWRLKDEQFF.

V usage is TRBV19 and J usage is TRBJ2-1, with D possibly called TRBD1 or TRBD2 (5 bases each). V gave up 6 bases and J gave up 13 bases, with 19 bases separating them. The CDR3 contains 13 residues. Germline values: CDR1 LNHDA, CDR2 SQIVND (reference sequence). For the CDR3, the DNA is TGTGCCAGTAGATCCCCCGGGACCCCGCCCCAGTTCTTC. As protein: CASRSPGTPPQFF.

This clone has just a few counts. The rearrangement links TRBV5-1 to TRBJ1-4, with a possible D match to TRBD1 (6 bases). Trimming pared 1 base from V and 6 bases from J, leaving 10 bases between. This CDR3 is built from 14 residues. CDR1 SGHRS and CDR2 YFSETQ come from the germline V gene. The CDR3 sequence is CASSLTGRYEKLFF. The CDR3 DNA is TGCGCCAGCAGCTTGACAGGGCGTTATGAAAAACTGTTTTTT.

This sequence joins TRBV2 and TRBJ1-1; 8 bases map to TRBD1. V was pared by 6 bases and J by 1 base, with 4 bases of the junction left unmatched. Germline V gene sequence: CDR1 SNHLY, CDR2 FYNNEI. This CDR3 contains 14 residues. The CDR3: CASRVQGANTEAFF. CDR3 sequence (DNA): TGTGCCAGCAGAGTCCAGGGGGCGAACACTGAAGCTTTCTTT. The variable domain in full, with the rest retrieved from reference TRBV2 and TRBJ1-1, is EPEVTQTPSHQVTQMGQEVILRCVPISNHLYFYWYRQILGQKVEFLVSFYNNEISEKSEIFDDQFSVERPDGSNFTLKIRSTKLEDSAMYFCASRVQGANTEAFFGQGTRLTVV.